A single sample gave rise to the 32 T cell receptor beta chains below, sequenced in a study of siplizumab effects on memory and regulatory T cells. Sequenced by immunoSEQ multiplex PCR; TCRdb stores in-frame clones only, minus some. Counted here are over 85,000 clones, about 93% occurring once; the ten biggest clones make up 0.3%. Sequenced: non-Treg CD4+ T cells sorted from blood. These receptor sequences come from a human donor in good health.

J is TRBJ1-5 and V is TRBV6-1; D uncertain. Germline V gives CDR1 MNHNS, CDR2 SASEGT. CDR3 length: 12 amino acids. V was pared by 2 bases and J by 6 bases, with 5 bases between. The CDR3 sequence is CASSELSQPQHF. The CDR3 DNA reads as TGTGCCAGCAGTGAATTGAGTCAGCCCCAGCATTTT.

This clone showed up just once. The sample carries other DNA sequences with the same CDR3. CDR3 sequence: CAWSAESGNTIYF. CDR3 sequence (DNA): TGTGCCTGGAGTGCGGAATCTGGAAACACCATATATTTT. The V call is TRBV30, the J call TRBJ1-3; D gene unclear. The CDR3 has 13 amino acids. V shed 1 base and J shed 1 base, with 5 bases lying between them. The germline CDR1 and CDR2 sequences are GTSNPN and SVGIG (reference sequence).

The gene calls are TRBV5-6 and TRBJ2-5; 8 bases match TRBD2. Germline V gene lookup returns CDR1 SGHDT and CDR2 YYEEEE. J lost 4 bases, V lost 2 bases, and 7 bases had no gene match. The CDR3 totals 15 residues. CDR3: CASSLVGLGGETQYF. The CDR3 DNA is TGTGCCAGCAGCTTAGTGGGACTAGGAGGAGAGACCCAGTACTTC.

The rearrangement links TRBV5-4 to TRBJ2-3, with D tentatively TRBD1 or TRBD2 (5 bases each). V was shortened by 5 bases and J by 5 bases, with 15 bases between the two germline ends. The CDR3 has 14 amino acids. The V gene's germline CDR1 is SGHNT and CDR2 YYREEE (reference sequence). The CDR3 reads CASSLGMGVDTQYF. In nucleotides, the CDR3 is TGTGCCAGCAGTCTTGGGATGGGGGTAGATACGCAGTATTTT.

This sequence joins TRBV4-2 and TRBJ2-3; D is unclear. The CDR3 is 12 amino acids. V was shortened by 0 bases and J by 7 bases, with 5 bases between the two germline ends. Germline CDR1 reads LGHNA; CDR2 reads YNFKEQ. CDR3 sequence (DNA): TGTGCCAGCAGCCAAGATCGAAATACGCAGTATTTT. It codes for CASSQDRNTQYF.

This clone was recorded only once. V usage is TRBV9 and J usage is TRBJ1-1, with 7 positions matching TRBD1. There are 14 residues in the CDR3. The germline V gene has CDR1 SGDLS and CDR2 YYNGEE. Germline trimming cut 2 bases from V and 6 bases from J; bases unmatched to any gene: 7. Here the CDR3 reads CASSVRTGSSEAFF. DNA of the CDR3: TGTGCCAGCAGCGTTCGGACAGGTAGCTCTGAAGCTTTCTTT. Full variable domain (rest looked up from reference TRBV9 and TRBJ1-1): DSGVTQTPKHLITATGQRVTLRCSPRSGDLSVYWYQQSLDQGLQFLIQYYNGEERAKGNILERFSAQQFPDLHSELNLSSLELGDSALYFCASSVRTGSSEAFFGQGTRLTVV.

V and J are TRBV18 and TRBJ1-5; 11 bases map to TRBD1. CDR3 length equals 16 residues. With V trimmed by 3 bases and J by 4 bases, 5 bases remained unmatched. Germline values: CDR1 KGHSH, CDR2 LQKENI. DNA of the CDR3: TGTGCCAGCTCACCCGGACAGGGGGCGCGAAATCAGCCCCAGCATTTT. It specifies CASSPGQGARNQPQHF.

This chain joins TRBV6-1 and TRBJ1-5; no clear D gene. V dropped 6 bases and J dropped 6 bases, with 9 bases sitting between them. The CDR3 totals 12 residues. Germline V gene lookup returns CDR1 MNHNS and CDR2 SASEGT. This chain's CDR3 is CASRAQRQPQHF. DNA of the CDR3: TGTGCCAGCAGGGCTCAGCGTCAGCCCCAGCATTTT.

This sequence joins TRBV5-1 and TRBJ2-1; possibly TRBD1 for D (5 bases). The CDR3 has 13 amino acids. In germline, CDR1 is SGHRS, CDR2 YFSETQ. V lost 4 bases and J lost 4, with 9 bases in between. DNA for the CDR3: TGCGCCAGCAGCCTAGACAGATACAATGAGCAGTTCTTC. Amino acids: CASSLDRYNEQFF.

This clone was detected only once. The chain is built from TRBV4-2 and TRBJ1-4; D is unclear. This CDR3 is built from 15 residues. Germline assignment: CDR1 LGHNA and CDR2 YNFKEQ. Trimming removed 0 bases from V and 8 bases from J, with 13 bases in between. The CDR3 DNA is TGTGCCAGCAGCCAAGAATCGGGGTCTTCCGAAAAACTGTTTTTT. This translates into CASSQESGSSEKLFF.

This chain uses TRBV2 with TRBJ2-7; no clear D gene. This CDR3 is 12 amino acids long. Trimming took off 3 bases at V and 4 bases at J, with 7 bases between the two ends. Germline-derived CDR1 and CDR2 are SNHLY and FYNNEI. The CDR3 protein is CASSESYYEQYF. The CDR3 DNA is TGTGCCAGCAGTGAGTCTTATTACGAGCAGTACTTC.

V and J are TRBV7-9 and TRBJ1-1; D possibly corresponds to TRBD1 (6 bases). The V end was cut by 5 bases, the J end by 7 bases, with 17 bases between. The CDR3 totals 14 residues. The germline gives CDR1 SEHNR, CDR2 FQNEAQ (reference sequence). The DNA for the CDR3 is TGTGCCAGCAGCCGAGCTGGGGGGCCAGGTGAAGCTTTCTTT. Amino acids: CASSRAGGPGEAFF.

The chain employs TRBV6-5 and TRBJ2-7, with D possibly being TRBD1 (6 bases). CDR1 is MNHEY, CDR2 SVGAGI, per germline. Between the trimmed V and J ends, which lost 2 bases and 4 bases, there was a span of 12 bases. The CDR3 contains 14 residues. CDR3: CASSYRTGTYEQYF. In DNA, the CDR3 is TGTGCCAGCAGTTACCGAACAGGGACGTACGAGCAGTACTTC.

Regarding this clone: This same CDR3 is encoded by further DNA sequences in the sample. The chain uses TRBV5-1 and TRBJ2-7; D might be TRBD2 (5 bases). Germline CDR1 is SGHRS and CDR2 is YFSETQ. V shed 0 bases and J shed 1 base, with 8 bases lying between them. The CDR3 is 14 amino acids. CDR3 region: CASSLDRGSYEQYF. The CDR3 DNA reads TGCGCCAGCAGCTTGGATCGCGGGTCCTACGAGCAGTACTTC.

The chain uses TRBV11-2 and TRBJ2-5; 10 bases are shared with TRBD2. Germline trimming cut 6 bases from V and 4 bases from J; bases unmatched to any gene: 11. The germline gives CDR1 SGHAT, CDR2 FQNNGV. This CDR3 contains 16 residues. CDR3 coding DNA: TGTGCCAGCAGACCGACGGGGACTAGCGTACCAGAGACCCAGTACTTC. Residues: CASRPTGTSVPETQYF.

This sequence joins TRBV7-2 and TRBJ1-2; maybe TRBD1 (5 bases). The V gene lost 4 bases and the J gene lost 5 bases, with 8 bases spanning the gap. Germline V gene sequence: CDR1 SGHTA, CDR2 FQGNSA. The CDR3 has 12 amino acids. In DNA, the CDR3 is TGTGCCAGCAGCTCGGGGGGGTATGGCTACACCTTC. It is translated as CASSSGGYGYTF.

J is TRBJ1-2 and V is TRBV2, with D possibly matching TRBD1 (5 bases). This CDR3 is built from 13 residues. V gave up 4 bases and J gave up 2 bases, with 8 bases separating them. Germline loops: CDR1 SNHLY, CDR2 FYNNEI. The CDR3 region has the DNA TGTGCCAGCAGTGCGGGACGAAACTATGGCTACACCTTC. It yields the protein CASSAGRNYGYTF.

This clone was seen only once. The chain employs TRBV6-5 and TRBJ2-3; D possibly corresponds to TRBD1 (6 bases). V was shortened by 2 bases and J by 2 bases, with 11 bases between the two germline ends. The germline CDR1 and CDR2 sequences are MNHEY and SVGAGI. The CDR3 totals 15 residues. The chain's CDR3 is CASSYNGQTTDTQYF. In DNA form, the CDR3 reads TGTGCCAGCAGTTACAACGGACAGACCACAGATACGCAGTATTTT.

The rearrangement uses TRBV11-2 and TRBJ1-1; perhaps TRBD1 as D (5 bases). The CDR3 is 15 amino acids. Deletions cut 5 bases from V and 2 bases from J, with 15 bases between. Germline V gene sequence: CDR1 SGHAT, CDR2 FQNNGV. The CDR3 sequence: CASSPRGGFNTEAFF. The CDR3 DNA reads TGTGCCAGCAGCCCCCGCGGGGGATTCAACACTGAAGCTTTCTTT. The full variable domain, its missing parts supplied by reference TRBV11-2 and TRBJ1-1, is EAGVAQSPRYKIIEKRQSVAFWCNPISGHATLYWYQQILGQGPKLLIQFQNNGVVDDSQLPKDRFSAERLKGVDSTLKIQPAKLEDSAVYLCASSPRGGFNTEAFFGQGTRLTVV.

The V call is TRBV30, the J call TRBJ2-3; D uncertain. Trimming shortened V by 2 bases and J by 3 bases, and 15 bases separated the two germline ends. From germline, CDR1 is GTSNPN and CDR2 SVGIG (reference sequence). The CDR3 has 15 residues. CDR3 loop: CAWSLGRSSTDTQYF. The CDR3 nucleotides read TGTGCCTGGAGTTTGGGCAGAAGTTCTACAGATACGCAGTATTTT.

The chain joins TRBV6-5 to TRBJ1-5; tentatively, D is TRBD1 (6 bases). The CDR3 totals 14 residues. V was trimmed by 6 bases and J by 4 bases, leaving 13 bases between them. In germline, CDR1 is MNHEY, CDR2 SVGAGI. The CDR3 reads CASREGQPNQPQHF. DNA for the CDR3: TGTGCCAGCAGAGAAGGACAGCCTAATCAGCCCCAGCATTTT.

The gene calls are TRBV29-1 and TRBJ2-1, with 8 bases that match TRBD2. The CDR3 is 12 residues long. CDR1 SQVTM and CDR2 ANQGSEA come from the germline V gene. V lost 6 bases, J lost 5 bases, and 3 bases stayed unmatched. The CDR3 region is CSVGRGDNEQFF. DNA of the CDR3: TGCAGCGTCGGGAGGGGTGACAATGAGCAGTTCTTC.

The chain carries TRBV30 and TRBJ1-2, with no clear D. This CDR3 has 13 amino acids. CDR1 is GTSNPN and CDR2 is SVGIG in the germline V gene (reference sequence). V was shortened by 3 bases and J by 6 bases, with 14 bases between the two germline ends. The CDR3 region is CAWRRTSGDGYTF. Written as DNA, the CDR3 is TGTGCCTGGAGGCGTACGTCCGGGGATGGCTACACCTTC. The full variable domain, its missing parts supplied by reference TRBV30 and TRBJ1-2, is SQTIHQWPATLVQPVGSPLSLECTVEGTSNPNLYWYRQAAGRGLQLLFYSVGIGQISSEVPQNLSASRPQDRQFILSSKKLLLSDSGFYLCAWRRTSGDGYTFGSGTRLTVV.

The rearrangement uses TRBV14 and TRBJ2-2, with unresolved D. CDR1 SGHDN and CDR2 FVKESK come from the germline V gene. Trimming stripped 0 bases from V and 5 bases from J, with 10 bases between. CDR3 length: 15 residues. CDR3 coding DNA: TGTGCCAGCAGCCAAGAAACCGCTGGTACCGGGGAGCTGTTTTTT. This gives the protein CASSQETAGTGELFF.

The chain employs TRBV27 and TRBJ1-3; no clear D. Germline lookup yields CDR1 MNHEY and CDR2 SMNVEV (reference sequence). Between the trimmed V and J ends, which lost 6 bases and 4 bases, there was a span of 16 bases. This CDR3 has 15 amino acids. CDR3 sequence (DNA): TGTGCCAGCAGCCTTACGTACAGTATGGGAAACACCATATATTTT. It translates to CASSLTYSMGNTIYF.

The rearrangement links TRBV28 to TRBJ2-1; D remains unclear. The CDR3 runs to 11 residues. Germline V gene lookup returns CDR1 MDHEN and CDR2 SYDVKM. V was cut by 4 bases and J by 11 bases, with 9 bases left in between. CDR3 in DNA: TGTGCCAGCAGTTCGGGCACCCAGCAGTTCTTC. It is translated as CASSSGTQQFF.

In its sample, this clone was seen once. This sequence joins TRBV30 and TRBJ2-7; D unresolved. Trimming took 4 bases from V and 0 from J, leaving 7 bases between them. Germline CDR1 GTSNPN, CDR2 SVGIG (reference sequence). This CDR3 has 12 residues. In DNA form, the CDR3 reads TGTGCCTGGAACACGGACTCCTACGAGCAGTACTTC. As protein: CAWNTDSYEQYF.

The V and J genes are TRBV2 and TRBJ2-6; D unresolved. CDR3 length: 14 residues. The germline V gene has CDR1 SNHLY and CDR2 FYNNEI. V lost 8 bases and J lost 2, with 10 bases in between. CDR3 in amino acids: CASAKETGANVLTF. CDR3 DNA: TGTGCCAGCGCCAAGGAGACTGGGGCCAACGTCCTGACTTTC.

The chain recombines TRBV19 with TRBJ2-2; 7 positions match TRBD1. CDR1 and CDR2 from the germline V gene are LNHDA and SQIVND (reference sequence). The CDR3 contains 14 residues. The V gene end was trimmed by 3 bases and the J gene end by 4 bases; junction bases not matched to a gene: 2. CDR3 nucleotides: TGTGCCAGTAGTATGACAGGGACCACCGGGGAGCTGTTTTTT. This gives the protein CASSMTGTTGELFF.

About this clone: The same CDR3 arises from other DNA sequences in this sample as well. This chain joins TRBV7-8 and TRBJ1-1; D remains unclear. The CDR3 extends over 11 amino acids. Per the germline V gene, CDR1 is SGHVS and CDR2 is FQNEAQ. Trimming cost V 6 bases and J 3 bases, with 5 bases left between them. CDR3 DNA: TGTGCCAGCAGTCCGGACACTGAAGCTTTCTTT. It translates to CASSPDTEAFF.

This clone has only one observation. The genes are TRBV6-5 and TRBJ1-2; 9 bases match TRBD1. After removal of 1 base from V and 7 bases from J, the junction contained 7 bases not matched to a gene. This CDR3 has 15 residues. Germline assignment: CDR1 MNHEY and CDR2 SVGAGI. The CDR3 region has the DNA TGTGCCAGCAGTTACTTAGGACAGGGGCGGAGTGGCTACACCTTC. As protein: CASSYLGQGRSGYTF.

The rearrangement uses TRBV25-1 and TRBJ1-4; D gene unclear. The V end lost 0 bases, the J end lost 5 bases, and 10 bases lay between the germline ends. The V gene's germline CDR1 is MGHDK and CDR2 SYGVNS. CDR3 length: 15 residues. In DNA, the CDR3 is TGTGCCAGCAGTGAATATCGGAACTGGAATGAAAAACTGTTTTTT. It translates to CASSEYRNWNEKLFF.